The subject of this entry is one T cell receptor beta chain. As yet, its antigen is unknown. Germline lookup yields CDR1 SGHRS and CDR2 YFSETQ. CDR3 length equals 16 residues. V was clipped by 0 bases and J by 5 bases, with 18 bases between them. The data were taken from a study of Tregs in tolerant kidney transplant recipients. TCRdb keeps only in-frame clones here, not all; method: immunoSEQ multiplex PCR. This table has approximately 65,000 clones, 84% appearing once. Regarding the study as a whole: Few patients were studied, so findings need validation in larger groups.

The sequencing sample was made of CD4+ T cells from blood. The V gene is TRBV5-1, the J gene TRBJ2-7, with D maybe TRBD1 (6 bases). The sequence was obtained from a human donor in good health. The CDR3 sequence is CASSLGLTGLWNEQYF. The CDR3 DNA reads TGCGCCAGCAGCTTGGGTCTTACAGGGTTATGGAACGAGCAGTACTTC.